The 12 T cell receptor beta chains below come from one sample, sequenced in a study of lymphopenia after photon versus proton radiotherapy. The assay was immunoSEQ multiplex PCR, and TCRdb's table has in-frame clones only and misses some. The table has approximately 160,000 clones, around 85% seen once. This specimen was peripheral blood, taken from a patient treated with photon-based radiotherapy. Every receptor here comes from a man aged 45 to 65 with gastric cancer.

The chain combines TRBV28 with TRBJ2-3, with TRBD1 matching over 9 bases. Germline V gene sequence: CDR1 MDHEN, CDR2 SYDVKM. V was pared by 5 bases and J by 4 bases, with 7 bases of the junction left unmatched. The CDR3 consists of 15 residues. The CDR3 DNA sequence: TGTGCCAGCAGTCCCGGGGGACAGGGAGCAGATACGCAGTATTTT. Its translation is CASSPGGQGADTQYF.

The V and J genes are TRBV6-5 and TRBJ2-5, with 9 bases identical to TRBD1. Germline values: CDR1 MNHEY, CDR2 SVGAGI. Trimming at V came to 5 bases and at J to 7 bases, leaving 11 bases not matched to a gene. CDR3 length: 15 amino acids. CDR3 nucleotides: TGTGCCAGCAGTCCGGACAGGGGCAAACGGGGGACCCAGTACTTC. It translates to CASSPDRGKRGTQYF.

V usage is TRBV27 and J usage is TRBJ2-7, with no clear D. V was clipped by 4 bases and J by 4 bases, with 5 bases between them. The germline CDR1 and CDR2 sequences are MNHEY and SMNVEV (reference sequence). This CDR3 contains 11 residues. The CDR3 DNA sequence: TGTGCCAGCAGTTCCAAGTACGAGCAGTACTTC. The encoded protein is CASSSKYEQYF.

This clone was seen a few times. CDR3: CASSGDSNQPQHF. CDR3 bases: TGTGCCAGCAGTGGGGACAGCAATCAGCCCCAGCATTTT. The J gene is TRBJ1-5, the V gene TRBV6-1; perhaps TRBD1 as D (5 bases). The germline V gene encodes CDR1 MNHNS and CDR2 SASEGT. This CDR3 contains 13 residues. V lost 4 bases, J lost 1 base, and 5 bases lay in between.

This clone occurred once. The genes are TRBV5-1 and TRBJ2-3, with 7 bases fitting TRBD2. Unmatched junction bases numbered 2, after V lost 4 bases and J lost 3 bases. In germline, CDR1 is SGHRS, CDR2 YFSETQ. The CDR3 has 13 amino acids. The CDR3 region is CASSGGRTDTQYF. The CDR3 DNA reads TGCGCCAGCAGCGGCGGGAGAACAGATACGCAGTATTTT.

This rearrangement joins TRBV4-2 to TRBJ2-1; 11 bases are shared with TRBD2. The CDR3 runs 16 residues. Germline V CDR1 and CDR2: LGHNA, YNFKEQ. Trimming removed 2 bases from V and 5 bases from J; junction bases left unmatched: 5. CDR3 nucleotides: TGTGCCAGCAGCCAACAACCGGGACTAGCGGACAATGAGCAGTTCTTC. As protein: CASSQQPGLADNEQFF.

The genes are TRBV5-1 and TRBJ2-7, with D possibly TRBD2 on 6 matching bases. Trimming stripped 4 bases from V and 2 bases from J, with 19 bases between. The CDR3 length is 16 residues. CDR1 and CDR2 (germline): SGHRS, YFSETQ. In nucleotides, the CDR3 is TGCGCCAGCAGCCCGGGGCGGGGACCCAACCCCTACGAGCAGTACTTC. Amino acid sequence: CASSPGRGPNPYEQYF.

The V and J genes are TRBV19 and TRBJ2-1; 11 bases match TRBD2. With 8 bases clipped from V and 7 bases from J, the junction kept 10 bases outside the gene matches. Germline loops: CDR1 LNHDA, CDR2 SQIVND (reference sequence). The CDR3 is 15 amino acids. CDR3 amino acids: CASGLTSGSGNEQFF. The CDR3 DNA follows: TGTGCCAGTGGTCTAACTAGCGGGAGTGGTAATGAGCAGTTCTTC.

The rearrangement uses TRBV11-2 and TRBJ1-1; possible D gene TRBD1, 5 bases. From germline, CDR1 is SGHAT and CDR2 FQNNGV. CDR3 length: 12 amino acids. V lost 4 bases and J lost 8, with 11 bases in between. In nucleotides, the CDR3 is TGTGCCAGCAGCTCAAGACAGACAGAAGCTTTCTTT. Translation gives CASSSRQTEAFF.

V usage is TRBV9 and J usage is TRBJ2-5; TRBD2 agrees at 12 bases. Germline assignment: CDR1 SGDLS and CDR2 YYNGEE. V lost 3 bases and J lost 4; bases outside the gene matches: 7. This CDR3 comprises 16 residues. CDR3 nucleotide sequence: TGTGCCAGCAGCGGCCGACTAGCGGGAGATCGAGAGACCCAGTACTTC. Translation: CASSGRLAGDRETQYF.

The J gene is TRBJ2-2, the V gene TRBV18, with 7 nucleotides matching TRBD1. The CDR3 runs to 16 residues. Trimming cost V 2 bases and J 1 base; bases outside gene matches: 4. The germline CDR1 and CDR2 sequences are KGHSH and LQKENI. CDR3 sequence (DNA): TGTGCCAGCTCACCATCGGCAGGGGGGAACACCGGGGAGCTGTTTTTT. Amino acid sequence: CASSPSAGGNTGELFF.

This chain's CDR3 is CASSPGQGYSNTEAFF. The CDR3 DNA follows: TGTGCCAGCTCACCTGGTCAGGGGTATTCGAACACTGAAGCTTTCTTT. J is TRBJ1-1 and V is TRBV18, with D perhaps TRBD1 (6 bases). The germline V gene has CDR1 KGHSH and CDR2 LQKENI. V was pared by 3 bases and J by 1 base, with 15 bases between. CDR3 length: 16 residues.